The T cell receptor (beta chain) under discussion was sequenced for a study of T-cell reconstitution after alpha-beta-depleted transplantation in children (dated by TCRdb to between 2015 and 2016). With regard to the full study: Using TCR repertoire profiling, the study quantitatively followed how T-cell immune reconstitution unfolded in children after TCRalphabeta/CD19-depleted allogeneic hematopoietic cell transplantation.

This clonotype was observed at least ten times. Its antigen remains unidentified. No much larger clonotype is one base removed from it; base qualities were not supplied. General conclusions and limits of the study: Hyperexpanded clone frequencies declined over subsequent months; after one year, T-cell counts and TCRbeta diversity were mostly attributed to newly produced T cells. In some patients, the high TCRbeta diversity seen at day 60 was put down to recipient T cells and intrathymic progenitors that had survived conditioning. About two months after transplant, the apparently early recovery of alphabetaT-cell counts reportedly depended on just several hundred clones that had expanded rapidly and came from non-depleted graft cells.

The trim is 1 base for V and 4 bases for J, with a gap of 13 bases between the germline ends. Reading from cysteine to phenylalanine, the CDR3 counts 15 amino acids. CDR3 DNA is the only sequence kept; it has 45 bases, read in frame from the first base. Based on the germline V gene, the CDR1 and CDR2 sequences are SGHTS and YDEGEE. What this sample's treatment or condition label stands for: allogeneic hematopoietic cell transplantation with graft depleted of TCRalphabeta T cells and CD19 B cells. TCRalphabeta/CD19-depleted allogeneic hematopoietic cell grafts were given to the transplant recipients, all of whom were children. The library was generated by PCR. Instrument used: Illumina HiSeq 2500. Molecular barcoding was employed in the preparation of TCR libraries, with unique molecular identifiers being used to normalize TCRbeta repertoire quantification. TCRdb applied fastp at Q25 and MiXCR to the public reads, then kept only in-frame beta chains. Merged by CDR3 protein, the rows form single entries marked with the most common genes and DNA. Across this sample there are about 230,000 distinct CDR3 sequences, with under 13% seen only once. Roughly 27% of the sample is held by the ten biggest clonotypes.

Recombination connected TRBV5-8 to TRBJ2-3; the D match is possibly TRBD1 or TRBD2, with 5 bases aligned in each. The sample consisted of PBMCs, taken before TCRalphabeta/CD19-depleted stem cell transplant. The clonotype was recovered from a child under three years old with acute myeloid leukemia, due to receive a stem cell transplant. In nucleotides, the sequence is TGTGCCAGCAGCTTGAGATCGGTGGGGGCAGATACGCAGTATTTT. This yields the protein CASSLRSVGADTQYF.